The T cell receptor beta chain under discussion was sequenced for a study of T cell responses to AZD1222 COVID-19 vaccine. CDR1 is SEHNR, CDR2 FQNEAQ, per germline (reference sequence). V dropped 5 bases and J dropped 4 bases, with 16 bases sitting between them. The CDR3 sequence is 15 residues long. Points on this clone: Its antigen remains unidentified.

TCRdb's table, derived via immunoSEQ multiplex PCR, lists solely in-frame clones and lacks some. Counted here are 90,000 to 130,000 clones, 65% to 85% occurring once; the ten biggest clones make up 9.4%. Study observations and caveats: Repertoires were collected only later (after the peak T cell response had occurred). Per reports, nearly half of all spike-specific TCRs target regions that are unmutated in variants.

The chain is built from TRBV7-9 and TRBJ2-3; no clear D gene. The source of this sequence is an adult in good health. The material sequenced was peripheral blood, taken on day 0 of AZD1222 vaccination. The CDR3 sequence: CASSQYYGNADTQYF. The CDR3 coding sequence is TGTGCCAGCAGCCAATACTACGGAAACGCAGATACGCAGTATTTT.